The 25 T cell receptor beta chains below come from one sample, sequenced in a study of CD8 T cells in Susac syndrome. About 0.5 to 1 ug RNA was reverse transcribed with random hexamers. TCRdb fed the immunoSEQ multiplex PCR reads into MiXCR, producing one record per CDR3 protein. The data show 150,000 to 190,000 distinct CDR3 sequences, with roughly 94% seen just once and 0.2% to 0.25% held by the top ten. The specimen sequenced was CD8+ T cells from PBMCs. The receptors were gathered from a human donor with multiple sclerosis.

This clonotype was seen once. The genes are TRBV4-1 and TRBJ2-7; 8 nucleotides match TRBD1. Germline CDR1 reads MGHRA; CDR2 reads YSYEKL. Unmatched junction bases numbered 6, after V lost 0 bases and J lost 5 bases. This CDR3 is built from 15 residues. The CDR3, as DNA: TGCGCCAGCAGCCAAGATCGGGACAGGTGGGACGAGCAGTACTTC. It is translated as CASSQDRDRWDEQYF.

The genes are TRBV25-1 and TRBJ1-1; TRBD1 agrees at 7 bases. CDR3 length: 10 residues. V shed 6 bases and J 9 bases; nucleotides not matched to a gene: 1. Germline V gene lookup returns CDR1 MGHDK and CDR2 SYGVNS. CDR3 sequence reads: CASRGQQAFF. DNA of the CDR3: TGTGCCAGCAGGGGACAGCAAGCTTTCTTT.

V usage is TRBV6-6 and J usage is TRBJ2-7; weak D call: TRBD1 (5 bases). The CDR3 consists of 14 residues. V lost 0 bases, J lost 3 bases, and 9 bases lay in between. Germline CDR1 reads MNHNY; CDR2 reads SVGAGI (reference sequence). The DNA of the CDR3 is TGTGCCAGCAGTTACTCCCCCAGGGTCTACGAGCAGTACTTC. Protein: CASSYSPRVYEQYF.

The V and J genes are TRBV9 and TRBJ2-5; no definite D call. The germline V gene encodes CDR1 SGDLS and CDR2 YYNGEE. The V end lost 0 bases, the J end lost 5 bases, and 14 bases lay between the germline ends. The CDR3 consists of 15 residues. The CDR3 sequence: CASSVGERRLETQYF. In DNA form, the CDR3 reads TGTGCCAGCAGCGTAGGGGAACGGCGATTGGAGACCCAGTACTTC.

The CDR3 loop reads CAWRRGNTEAFF. The CDR3 coding sequence is TGTGCCTGGAGACGGGGGAACACTGAAGCTTTCTTT. The V and J genes are TRBV30 and TRBJ1-1; no definite D call. CDR1 GTSNPN and CDR2 SVGIG come from the germline V gene (reference sequence). The CDR3 totals 12 residues. V was cut by 3 bases and J by 1 base, with 6 bases left in between.

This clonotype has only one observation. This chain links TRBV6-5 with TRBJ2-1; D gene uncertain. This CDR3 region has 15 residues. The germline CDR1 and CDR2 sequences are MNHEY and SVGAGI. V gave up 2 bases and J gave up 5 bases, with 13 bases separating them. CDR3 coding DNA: TGTGCCAGCAGTTACAGGATCCAGGATGACAATGAGCAGTTCTTC. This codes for CASSYRIQDDNEQFF.

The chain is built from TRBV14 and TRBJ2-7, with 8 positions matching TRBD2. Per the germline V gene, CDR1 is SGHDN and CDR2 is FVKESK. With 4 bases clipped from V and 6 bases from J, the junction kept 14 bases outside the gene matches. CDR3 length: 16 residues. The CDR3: CASSLLGAGAYTEQYF. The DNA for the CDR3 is TGTGCCAGCAGCCTACTAGGAGCGGGGGCCTACACCGAGCAGTACTTC. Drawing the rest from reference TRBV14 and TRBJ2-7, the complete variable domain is EAGVTQFPSHSVIEKGQTVTLRCDPISGHDNLYWYRRVMGKEIKFLLHFVKESKQDESGMPNNRFLAERTGGTYSTLKVQPAELEDSGVYFCASSLLGAGAYTEQYFGPGTRLTVT.

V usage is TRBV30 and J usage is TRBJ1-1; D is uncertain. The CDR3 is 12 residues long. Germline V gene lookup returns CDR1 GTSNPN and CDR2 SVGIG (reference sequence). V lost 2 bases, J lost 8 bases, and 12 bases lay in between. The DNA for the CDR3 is TGTGCCTGGAGTACACGGCCCCTCGAAGCTTTCTTT. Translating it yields CAWSTRPLEAFF.

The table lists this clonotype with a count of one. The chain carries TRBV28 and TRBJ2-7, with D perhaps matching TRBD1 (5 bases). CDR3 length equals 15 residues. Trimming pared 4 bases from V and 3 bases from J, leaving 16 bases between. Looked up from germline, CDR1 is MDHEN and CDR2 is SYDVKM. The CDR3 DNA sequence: TGTGCCAGCAGTTCTAGGCAGGGTACGATCTACGAGCAGTACTTC. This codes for CASSSRQGTIYEQYF. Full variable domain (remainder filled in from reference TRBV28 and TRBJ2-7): DVKVTQSSRYLVKRTGEKVFLECVQDMDHENMFWYRQDPGLGLRLIYFSYDVKMKEKGDIPEGYSVSREKKERFSLILESASTNQTSMYLCASSSRQGTIYEQYFGPGTRLTVT.

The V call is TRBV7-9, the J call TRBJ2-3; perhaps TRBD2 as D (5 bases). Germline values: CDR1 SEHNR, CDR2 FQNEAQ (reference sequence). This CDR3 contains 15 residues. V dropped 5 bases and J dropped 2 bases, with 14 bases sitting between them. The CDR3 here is CASSPSRGLTDTQYF. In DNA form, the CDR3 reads TGTGCCAGCAGCCCTTCTCGGGGTCTCACAGATACGCAGTATTTT. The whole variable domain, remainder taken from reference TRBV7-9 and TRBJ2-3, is DTGVSQNPRHKITKRGQNVTFRCDPISEHNRLYWYRQTLGQGPEFLTYFQNEAQLEKSRLLSDRFSAERPKGSFSTLEIQRTEQGDSAMYLCASSPSRGLTDTQYFGPGTRLTVL.

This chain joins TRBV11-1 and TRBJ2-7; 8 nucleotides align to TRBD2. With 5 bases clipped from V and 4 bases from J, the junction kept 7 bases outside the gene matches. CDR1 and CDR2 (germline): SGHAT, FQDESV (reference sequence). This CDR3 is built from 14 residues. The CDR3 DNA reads TGTGCCAGCAGCCAAGCGGGGGAAGAGTACGAGCAGTACTTC. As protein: CASSQAGEEYEQYF.

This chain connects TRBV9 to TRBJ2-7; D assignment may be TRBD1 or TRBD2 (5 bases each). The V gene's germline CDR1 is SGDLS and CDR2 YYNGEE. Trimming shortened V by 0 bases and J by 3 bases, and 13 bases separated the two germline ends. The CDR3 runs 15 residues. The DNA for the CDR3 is TGTGCCAGCAGCGTAGCCGAGGGGTCCAGCTACGAGCAGTACTTC. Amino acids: CASSVAEGSSYEQYF.

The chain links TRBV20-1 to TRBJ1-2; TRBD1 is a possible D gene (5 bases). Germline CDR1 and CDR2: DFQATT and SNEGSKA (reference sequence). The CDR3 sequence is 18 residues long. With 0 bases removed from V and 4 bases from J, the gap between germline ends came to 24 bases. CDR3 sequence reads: CSARDEGVGAGSPYGYTF. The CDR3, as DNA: TGCAGTGCTAGAGATGAAGGGGTCGGGGCAGGGTCCCCCTATGGCTACACCTTC.

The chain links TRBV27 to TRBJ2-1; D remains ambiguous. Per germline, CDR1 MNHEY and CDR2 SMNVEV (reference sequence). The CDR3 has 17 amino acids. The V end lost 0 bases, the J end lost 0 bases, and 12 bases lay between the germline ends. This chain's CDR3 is CASSLSDPSYSYNEQFF. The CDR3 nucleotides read TGTGCCAGCAGTTTATCGGATCCCTCCTACTCCTACAATGAGCAGTTCTTC.

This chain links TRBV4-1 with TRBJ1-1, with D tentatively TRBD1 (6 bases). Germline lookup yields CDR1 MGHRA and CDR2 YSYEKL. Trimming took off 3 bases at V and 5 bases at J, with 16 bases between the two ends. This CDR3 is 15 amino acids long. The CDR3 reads CASSQSREGGTEAFF. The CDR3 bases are TGCGCCAGCAGCCAGTCCCGGGAGGGGGGAACTGAAGCTTTCTTT.

The CDR3 DNA reads as TGTGCCAGCTCCACGGGACACCCATCGAGACCGAGGGACACCGGGGAGCTGTTTTTT. It encodes CASSTGHPSRPRDTGELFF. The chain links TRBV18 to TRBJ2-2, with D possibly TRBD1 on 6 matching bases. V was clipped by 6 bases and J by 3 bases, with 26 bases between them. CDR1 and CDR2 from the germline V gene are KGHSH and LQKENI. CDR3 length: 19 amino acids.

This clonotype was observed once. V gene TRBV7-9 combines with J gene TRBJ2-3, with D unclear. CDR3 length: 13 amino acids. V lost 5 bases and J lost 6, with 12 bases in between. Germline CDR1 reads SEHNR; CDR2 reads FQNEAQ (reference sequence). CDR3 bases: TGTGCCAGCAGCCCGCGAGACTCGGATACGCAGTATTTT. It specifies CASSPRDSDTQYF.

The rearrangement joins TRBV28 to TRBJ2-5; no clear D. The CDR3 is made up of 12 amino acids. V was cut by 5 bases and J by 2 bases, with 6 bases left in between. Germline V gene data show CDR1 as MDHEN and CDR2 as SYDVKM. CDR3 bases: TGTGCCAGCAGTATCCTTCAAGAGACCCAGTACTTC. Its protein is CASSILQETQYF. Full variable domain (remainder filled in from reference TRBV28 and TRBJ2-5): DVKVTQSSRYLVKRTGEKVFLECVQDMDHENMFWYRQDPGLGLRLIYFSYDVKMKEKGDIPEGYSVSREKKERFSLILESASTNQTSMYLCASSILQETQYFGPGTRLLVL.

The CDR3 loop is CASSLGLINEQFF. Written as DNA, the CDR3 is TGTGCCAGCTCATTGGGGCTTATCAATGAGCAGTTCTTC. The chain has TRBV25-1 and TRBJ2-1; possibly TRBD1 for D (5 bases). The V and J ends lost 8 bases and 6 bases respectively, with 14 bases between them. CDR3 length: 13 amino acids. Germline V gene sequence: CDR1 MGHDK, CDR2 SYGVNS.

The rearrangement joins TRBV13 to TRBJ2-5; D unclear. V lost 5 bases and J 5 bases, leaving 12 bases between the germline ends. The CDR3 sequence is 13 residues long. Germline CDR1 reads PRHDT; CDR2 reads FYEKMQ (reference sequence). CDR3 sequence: CASSHPDLETQYF. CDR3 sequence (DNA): TGTGCCAGCAGCCACCCAGATTTGGAGACCCAGTACTTC.

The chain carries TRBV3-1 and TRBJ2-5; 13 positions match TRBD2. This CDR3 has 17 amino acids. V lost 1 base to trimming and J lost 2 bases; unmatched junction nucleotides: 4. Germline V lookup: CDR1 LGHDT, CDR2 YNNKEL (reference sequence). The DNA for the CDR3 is TGTGCCAGCAGCCAAGTCCGGACTAGCGGGGGTCAAGAGACCCAGTACTTC. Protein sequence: CASSQVRTSGGQETQYF.

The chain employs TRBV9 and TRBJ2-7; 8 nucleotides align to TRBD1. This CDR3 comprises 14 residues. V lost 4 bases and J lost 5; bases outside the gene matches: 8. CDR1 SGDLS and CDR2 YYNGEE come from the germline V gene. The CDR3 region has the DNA TGTGCCAGCAGCCCAGGACAGGGATCCCACGAGCAGTACTTC. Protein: CASSPGQGSHEQYF.

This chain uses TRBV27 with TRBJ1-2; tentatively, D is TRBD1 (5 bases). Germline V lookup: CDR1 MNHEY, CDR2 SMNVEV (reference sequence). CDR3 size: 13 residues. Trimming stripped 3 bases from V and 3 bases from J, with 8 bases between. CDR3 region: CASSLGRDYGYTF. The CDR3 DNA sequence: TGTGCCAGCAGTTTGGGGCGAGACTATGGCTACACCTTC.

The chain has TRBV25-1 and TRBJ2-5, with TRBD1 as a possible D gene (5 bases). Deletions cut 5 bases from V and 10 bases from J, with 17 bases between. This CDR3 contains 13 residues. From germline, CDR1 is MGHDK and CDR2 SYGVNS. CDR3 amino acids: CASSPSDLQGQYF. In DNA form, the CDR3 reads TGTGCCAGCAGTCCCTCGGACCTGCAGGGCCAGTACTTC.

CDR3 DNA: TGTGCCAGCAGCGGATGGACAGGGAACGAGCAGTACTTC. Protein product: CASSGWTGNEQYF. The chain joins TRBV27 to TRBJ2-7; 8 positions agree with TRBD1. The CDR3 is 13 amino acids. Per germline, CDR1 MNHEY and CDR2 SMNVEV (reference sequence). V shed 6 bases, J shed 5 bases, and the junction held 6 bases outside the gene matches.